This T cell receptor beta chain was recovered during a study of cytomegalovirus exposure and HLA in healthy donors. With regard to this clone: At the DNA level, this CDR3 is encoded by other sequences in the same sample as well.

The PCR made use of 60 Vbeta and 13 Jbeta primers. Measured with immunoSEQ multiplex PCR; TCRdb has only the in-frame clones, and not every one. This sample yields roughly 110,000 clones, of which 75% are seen a single time; about 2.3% belongs to the top ten. The germline V gene encodes CDR1 SQVTM and CDR2 ANQGSEA. CDR3 length: 13 amino acids. The V gene end was trimmed by 6 bases and the J gene end by 2 bases; junction bases not matched to a gene: 4. This sequence joins TRBV29-1 and TRBJ1-1; TRBD1 matches 9 bases. The sample taken for sequencing was PBMCs. The clonotype comes from a man aged 40-49 years in good health and CMV-seronegative. CDR3 in DNA: TGCAGCGTCGCCACAGGGGGCAACACTGAAGCTTTCTTT. As protein: CSVATGGNTEAFF.